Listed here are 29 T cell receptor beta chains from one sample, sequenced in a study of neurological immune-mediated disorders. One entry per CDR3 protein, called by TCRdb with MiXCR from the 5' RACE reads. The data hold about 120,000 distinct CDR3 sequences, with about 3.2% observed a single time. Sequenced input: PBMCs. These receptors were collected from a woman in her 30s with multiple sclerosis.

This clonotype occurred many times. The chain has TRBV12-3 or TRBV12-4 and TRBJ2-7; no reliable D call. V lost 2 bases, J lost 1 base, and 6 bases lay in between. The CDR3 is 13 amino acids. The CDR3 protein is CASSLMGSYEQYF. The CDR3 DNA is TGTGCCAGCAGTTTAATGGGTTCCTACGAGCAGTACTTC.

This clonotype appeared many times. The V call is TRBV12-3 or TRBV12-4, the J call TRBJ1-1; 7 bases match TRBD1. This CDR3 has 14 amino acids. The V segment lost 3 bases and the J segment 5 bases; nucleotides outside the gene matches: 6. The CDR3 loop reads CASSLLQGDTEAFF. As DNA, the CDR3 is TGTGCCAGCAGTTTGCTGCAGGGGGATACTGAAGCTTTCTTT.

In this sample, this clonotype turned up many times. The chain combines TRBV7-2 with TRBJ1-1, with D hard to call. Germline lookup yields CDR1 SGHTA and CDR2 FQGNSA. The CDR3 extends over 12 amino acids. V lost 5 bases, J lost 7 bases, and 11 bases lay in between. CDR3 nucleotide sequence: TGTGCCAGCAGCGGCAGTGTGGATGAAGCTTTCTTT. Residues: CASSGSVDEAFF. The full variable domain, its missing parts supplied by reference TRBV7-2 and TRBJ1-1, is GAGVSQSPSNKVTEKGKDVELRCDPISGHTALYWYRQSLGQGLEFLIYFQGNSAPDKSGLPSDRFSAERTGGSVSTLTIQRTQQEDSAVYLCASSGSVDEAFFGQGTRLTVV.

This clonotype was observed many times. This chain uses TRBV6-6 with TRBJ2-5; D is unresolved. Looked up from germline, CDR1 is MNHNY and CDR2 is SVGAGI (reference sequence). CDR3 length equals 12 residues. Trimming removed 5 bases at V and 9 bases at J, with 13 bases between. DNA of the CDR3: TGTGCCAGCAGTGAAATAATGAAGGCCCAGTACTTC. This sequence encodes CASSEIMKAQYF.

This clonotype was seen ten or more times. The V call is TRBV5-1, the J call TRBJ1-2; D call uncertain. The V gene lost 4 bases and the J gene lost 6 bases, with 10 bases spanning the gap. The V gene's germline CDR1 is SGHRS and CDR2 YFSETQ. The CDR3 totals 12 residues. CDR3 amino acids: CASSKTLDGYTF. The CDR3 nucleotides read TGCGCCAGCAGCAAGACGCTGGATGGCTACACCTTC.

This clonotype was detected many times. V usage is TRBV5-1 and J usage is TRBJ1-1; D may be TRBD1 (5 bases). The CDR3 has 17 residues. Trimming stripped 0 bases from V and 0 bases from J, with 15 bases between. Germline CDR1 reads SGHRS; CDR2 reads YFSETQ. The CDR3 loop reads CASSLVAGSAMNTEAFF. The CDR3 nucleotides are TGCGCCAGCAGCTTGGTCGCAGGGTCGGCGATGAACACTGAAGCTTTCTTT.

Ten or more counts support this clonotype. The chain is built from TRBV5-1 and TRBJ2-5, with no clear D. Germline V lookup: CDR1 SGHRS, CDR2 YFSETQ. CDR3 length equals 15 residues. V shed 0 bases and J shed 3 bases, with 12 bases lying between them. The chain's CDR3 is CASSLAGRDKETQYF. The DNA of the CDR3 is TGCGCCAGCAGCTTGGCAGGCCGAGATAAAGAGACCCAGTACTTC.

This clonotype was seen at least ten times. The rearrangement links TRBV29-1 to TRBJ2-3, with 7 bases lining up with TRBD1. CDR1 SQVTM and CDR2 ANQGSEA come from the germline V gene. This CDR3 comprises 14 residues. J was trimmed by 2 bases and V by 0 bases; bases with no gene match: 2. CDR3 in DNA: TGCAGCGTTGAAGACGGGACAGCCACAGATACGCAGTATTTT. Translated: CSVEDGTATDTQYF.

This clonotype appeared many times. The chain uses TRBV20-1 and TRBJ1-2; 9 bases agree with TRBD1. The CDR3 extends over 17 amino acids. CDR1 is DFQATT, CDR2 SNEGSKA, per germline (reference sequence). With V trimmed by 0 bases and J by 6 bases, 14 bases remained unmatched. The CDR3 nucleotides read TGCAGTGCTAGAGATTTGGGACAGGGTAGGGTAATGGATGGCTACACCTTC. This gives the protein CSARDLGQGRVMDGYTF.

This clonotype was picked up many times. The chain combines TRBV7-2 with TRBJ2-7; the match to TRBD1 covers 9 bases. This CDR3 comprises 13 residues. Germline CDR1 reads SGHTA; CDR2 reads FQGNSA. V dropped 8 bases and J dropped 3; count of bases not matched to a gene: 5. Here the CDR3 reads CASRDRANYEQYF. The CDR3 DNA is TGTGCCAGCCGGGACAGGGCGAACTACGAGCAGTACTTC.

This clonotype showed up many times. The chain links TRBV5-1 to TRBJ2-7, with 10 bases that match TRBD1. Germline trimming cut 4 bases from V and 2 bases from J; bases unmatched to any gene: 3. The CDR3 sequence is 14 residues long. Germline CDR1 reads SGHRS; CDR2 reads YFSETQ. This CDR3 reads CASSAGTGAYEQYF. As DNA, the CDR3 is TGCGCCAGCAGCGCCGGGACAGGGGCCTACGAGCAGTACTTC.

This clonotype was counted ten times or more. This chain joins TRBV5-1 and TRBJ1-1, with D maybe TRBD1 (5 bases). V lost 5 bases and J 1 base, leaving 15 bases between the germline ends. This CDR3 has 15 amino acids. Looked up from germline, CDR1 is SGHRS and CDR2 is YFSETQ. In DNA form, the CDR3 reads TGCGCCAGCAGGGGAGGGGCCGGCGGGAACACTGAAGCTTTCTTT. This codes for CASRGGAGGNTEAFF.

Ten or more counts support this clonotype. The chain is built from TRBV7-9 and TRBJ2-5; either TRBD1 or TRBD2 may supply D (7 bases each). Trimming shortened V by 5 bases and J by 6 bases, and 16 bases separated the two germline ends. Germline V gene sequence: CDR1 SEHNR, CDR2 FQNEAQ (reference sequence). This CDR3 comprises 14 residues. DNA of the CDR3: TGTGCCAGCAGCACCCGACAGGGAGGGAAGACCCAGTACTTC. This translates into CASSTRQGGKTQYF.

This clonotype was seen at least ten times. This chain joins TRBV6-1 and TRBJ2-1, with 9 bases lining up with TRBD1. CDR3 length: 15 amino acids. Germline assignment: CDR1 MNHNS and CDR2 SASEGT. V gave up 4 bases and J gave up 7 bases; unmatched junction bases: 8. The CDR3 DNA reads TGTGCCAGCAGTGCTGCCGGGACAGGGTGGAATGAGCAGTTCTTC. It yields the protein CASSAAGTGWNEQFF.

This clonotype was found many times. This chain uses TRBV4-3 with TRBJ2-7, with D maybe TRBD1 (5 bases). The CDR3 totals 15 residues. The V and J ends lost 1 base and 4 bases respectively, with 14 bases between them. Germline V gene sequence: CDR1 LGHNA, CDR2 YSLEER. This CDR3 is CASSQVIQGVYEQYF. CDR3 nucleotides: TGCGCCAGCAGCCAAGTGATCCAAGGGGTATACGAGCAGTACTTC.

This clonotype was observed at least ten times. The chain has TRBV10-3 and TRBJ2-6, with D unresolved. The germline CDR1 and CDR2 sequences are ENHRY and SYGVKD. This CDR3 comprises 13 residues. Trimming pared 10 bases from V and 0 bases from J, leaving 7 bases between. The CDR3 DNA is TGTGCCACCGAGGACTCTGGGGCCAACGTCCTGACTTTC. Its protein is CATEDSGANVLTF.

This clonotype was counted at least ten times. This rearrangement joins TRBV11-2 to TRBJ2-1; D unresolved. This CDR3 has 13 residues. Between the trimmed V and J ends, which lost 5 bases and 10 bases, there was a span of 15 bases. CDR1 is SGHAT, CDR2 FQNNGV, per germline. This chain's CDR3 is CASSPSPEWEQFF. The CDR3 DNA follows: TGTGCCAGCAGCCCCTCCCCCGAATGGGAGCAGTTCTTC.

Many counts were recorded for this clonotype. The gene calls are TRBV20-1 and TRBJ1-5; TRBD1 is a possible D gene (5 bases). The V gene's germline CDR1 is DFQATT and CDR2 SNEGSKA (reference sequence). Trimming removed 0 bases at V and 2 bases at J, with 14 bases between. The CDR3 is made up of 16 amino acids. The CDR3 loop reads CSARDEGRGGNQPQHF. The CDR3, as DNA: TGCAGTGCTAGAGATGAGGGAAGGGGAGGCAATCAGCCCCAGCATTTT.

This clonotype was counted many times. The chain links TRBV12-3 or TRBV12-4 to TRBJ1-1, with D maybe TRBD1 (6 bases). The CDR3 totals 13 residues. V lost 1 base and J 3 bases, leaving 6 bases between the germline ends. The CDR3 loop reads CASSLGQDTEAFF. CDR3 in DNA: TGTGCCAGCAGTTTAGGACAGGACACTGAAGCTTTCTTT.

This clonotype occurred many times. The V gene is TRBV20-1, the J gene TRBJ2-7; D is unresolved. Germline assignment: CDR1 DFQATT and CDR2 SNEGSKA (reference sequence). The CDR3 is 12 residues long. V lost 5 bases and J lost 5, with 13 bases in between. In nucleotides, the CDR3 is TGCAGTGCTGGGTCTACCGGTGACGAGCAGTACTTC. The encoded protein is CSAGSTGDEQYF.

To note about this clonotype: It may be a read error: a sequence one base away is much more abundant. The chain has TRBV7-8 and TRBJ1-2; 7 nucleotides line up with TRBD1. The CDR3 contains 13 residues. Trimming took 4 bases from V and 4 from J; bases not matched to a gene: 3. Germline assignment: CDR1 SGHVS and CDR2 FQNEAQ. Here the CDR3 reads CASSSKGAYGYTF. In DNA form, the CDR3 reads TGTGCCAGCAGCTCCAAGGGGGCCTATGGCTACACCTTC.

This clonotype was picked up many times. The chain's CDR3 is CASRPGQDYEQYF. CDR3 sequence (DNA): TGCGCCAGCAGGCCGGGACAGGACTACGAGCAGTACTTC. V usage is TRBV5-1 and J usage is TRBJ2-7; 8 bases are shared with TRBD1. This CDR3 is 13 amino acids long. Unmatched junction bases numbered 4, after V lost 5 bases and J lost 3 bases. The germline V gene encodes CDR1 SGHRS and CDR2 YFSETQ.

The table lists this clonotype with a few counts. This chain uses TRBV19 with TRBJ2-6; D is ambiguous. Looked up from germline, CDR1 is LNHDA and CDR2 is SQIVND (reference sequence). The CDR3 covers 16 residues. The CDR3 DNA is TGTGCAACGCGAGGTCCCGCTGTATCTGGGGCCAACGTCCTGACTTTC. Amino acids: CATRGPAVSGANVLTF.

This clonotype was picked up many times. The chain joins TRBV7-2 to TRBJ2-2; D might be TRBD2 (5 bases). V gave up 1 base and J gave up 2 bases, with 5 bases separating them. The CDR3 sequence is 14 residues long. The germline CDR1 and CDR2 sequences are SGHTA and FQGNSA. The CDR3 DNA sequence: TGTGCCAGCAGCTTAGGGACTAACACCGGGGAGCTGTTTTTT. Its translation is CASSLGTNTGELFF.

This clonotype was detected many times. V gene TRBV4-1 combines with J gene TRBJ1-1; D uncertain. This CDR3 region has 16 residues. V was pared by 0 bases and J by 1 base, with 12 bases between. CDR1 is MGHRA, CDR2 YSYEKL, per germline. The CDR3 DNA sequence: TGCGCCAGCAGCCAAGACCGGCGTCTTGGGAACACTGAAGCTTTCTTT. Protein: CASSQDRRLGNTEAFF.

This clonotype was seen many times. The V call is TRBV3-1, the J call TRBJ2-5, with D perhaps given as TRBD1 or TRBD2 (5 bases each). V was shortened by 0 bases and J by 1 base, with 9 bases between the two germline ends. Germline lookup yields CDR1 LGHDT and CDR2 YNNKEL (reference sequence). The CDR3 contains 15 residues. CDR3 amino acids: CASSQDWDPQETQYF. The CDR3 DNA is TGTGCCAGCAGCCAAGATTGGGACCCCCAAGAGACCCAGTACTTC.

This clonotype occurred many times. Written as DNA, the CDR3 is TGTGCCAGCAGTTTTGGGGCCAAAAACATTCAGTACTTC. This translates into CASSFGAKNIQYF. The V call is TRBV12-3 or TRBV12-4, the J call TRBJ2-4; D remains ambiguous. Deletions cut 3 bases from V and 1 base from J, with 4 bases between. The length of the CDR3 is 13 residues.

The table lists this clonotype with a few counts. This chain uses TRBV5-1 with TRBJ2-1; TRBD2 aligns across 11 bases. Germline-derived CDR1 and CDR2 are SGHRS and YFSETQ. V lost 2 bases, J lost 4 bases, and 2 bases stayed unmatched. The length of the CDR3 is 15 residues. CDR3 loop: CASSFTSGRYNEQFF. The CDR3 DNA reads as TGCGCCAGCAGCTTTACTAGCGGGAGATACAATGAGCAGTTCTTC.

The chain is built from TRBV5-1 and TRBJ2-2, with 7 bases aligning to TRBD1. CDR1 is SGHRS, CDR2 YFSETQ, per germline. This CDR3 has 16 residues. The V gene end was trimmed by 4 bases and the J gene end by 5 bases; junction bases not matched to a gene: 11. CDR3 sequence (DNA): TGCGCCAGCAGCAGTGACAGGGTATACGATACCGGGGAGCTGTTTTTT. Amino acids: CASSSDRVYDTGELFF.